The rows below give T cell receptor beta chains drawn from one sample of a study of T cell repertoires in cytomegalovirus infection. No antigens are known for them. TCRdb reanalysed the reads using MiXCR and keeps one entry per CDR3 protein. The sample lists about 130,000 distinct CDR3 sequences; around 32% were seen once. The material sequenced was CD8+ T cells from cultured PBMCs, taken from culture after CMV antigen stimulation. Receptors originate from a human donor in good health (CMV status not recorded). Some clones in this sample may be carry-over from other donors' samples. CDR3s include the opening cysteine and the closing phenylalanine or tryptophan. The D gene is left open where the match is weak. The listing skips clone size in some rows; elsewhere it reads once, few, many or a size class.

cdr3_nt cdr3_aa j_call clone_size v_call d_call
TGTGCCAGCGGGTCCGGGACAGGGTCATCTGGCTACACCTTC CASGSGTGSSGYTF TRBJ1-2 few TRBV27 TRBD1
TGTGCCAGCAGCTTAATGGGTCGGGCAGGGACCAATGAGCAGTTCTTC CASSLMGRAGTNEQFF TRBJ2-1 few TRBV7-3 -
TGTGCCAGCAGCTCCGACATACTCTCCTACAATGAGCAGTTCTTC CASSSDILSYNEQFF TRBJ2-1 - TRBV6-5 -
TGTGCCAGTAGTATAGGGGGACTCCTAACCGAGCAGTTCTTC CASSIGGLLTEQFF TRBJ2-1 - TRBV19 -
TGTGCCAGCAGCTTAAAAGGACTACCCCCCTACAATGAGCAGTTCTTC CASSLKGLPPYNEQFF TRBJ2-1 few TRBV7-3 -
TGCGCCAGCAGCCAAGATGGAGTAACTGAAGCTTTCTTT CASSQDGVTEAFF TRBJ1-1 few TRBV4-3 -
TGTGCCAGCAGTAGGTCCGGGGGGCTCTACAATGAGCAGTTCTTC CASSRSGGLYNEQFF TRBJ2-1 few TRBV6-2/TRBV6-3 -
TGTGCCAGCAGCTTCTTACAGGTTGGGCAAGAGACCCAGTACTTC CASSFLQVGQETQYF TRBJ2-5 - TRBV7-9 -
TGTGCCAGTAGTGTTACAGGCGAGGAGACCCAGTACTTC CASSVTGEETQYF TRBJ2-5 few TRBV19 -
TGTGCCAGCAGTTTAACTAGCGGGGGCTACGAGCAGTACTTC CASSLTSGGYEQYF TRBJ2-7 - TRBV27 TRBD2
TGCGCCAGCAGCCAAGACGGGGGATATGGCTACACCTTC CASSQDGGYGYTF TRBJ1-2 - TRBV4-1 -
TGTGCCAGCAGCCCAGAAGCGGGGGGGCCGGTGCGCTCTGATACGCAGTATTTT CASSPEAGGPVRSDTQYF TRBJ2-3 - TRBV13 TRBD2
TGCAGTGCTAGAGATACTCTCGGGGGCTCCTACGAGCAGTACTTC CSARDTLGGSYEQYF TRBJ2-7 few TRBV20-1 -
TGCGCCAGCAGCCTAAACGGGAACCTAGGGGACGAGCAGTACTTC CASSLNGNLGDEQYF TRBJ2-7 - TRBV4-3 -
TGCGCCAGCATGGGGGGTATGAGCAACACTGAAGCTTTCTTT CASMGGMSNTEAFF TRBJ1-1 few TRBV5-1 -
TGTGCCAGCAGCCGGGGCGGGGAGACAGCCACAGATACGCAGTATTTT CASSRGGETATDTQYF TRBJ2-3 few TRBV11-2 -
TGTGCCAGCAGTCCGGAACAGGGCTATGGCTACACCTTC CASSPEQGYGYTF TRBJ1-2 many TRBV27 -
TGTGCCAGCAGCGTAGAGGTGAACACTGAAGCTTTCTTT CASSVEVNTEAFF TRBJ1-1 - TRBV9 -
TGTGCCAGCAGCTTGGGGGCCGGGACTAGGACAGATACGCAGTATTTT CASSLGAGTRTDTQYF TRBJ2-3 once TRBV5-6 TRBD2
TGCAGTGCCATCGACAGGGTAATGAACACTGAAGCTTTCTTT CSAIDRVMNTEAFF TRBJ1-1 - TRBV20-1 TRBD1
TGTGCCAGCAGCTTGGTTACATACGGAAGCGAGCAGTACTTC CASSLVTYGSEQYF TRBJ2-7 - TRBV5-6 -
TGTGCCAGCAGCTTACCTCGGGACAGGTTCTGCACAGATACGCAGTATTTT CASSLPRDRFCTDTQYF TRBJ2-3 - TRBV11-3 TRBD1
TGCGCCAGCAGCCCCGGGGAAGTCTACAATGAGCAGTTCTTC CASSPGEVYNEQFF TRBJ2-1 few TRBV4-1 -
TGTGCCAGTAGTAGTTACTCAGGGTCAAACTATGGCTACACCTTC CASSSYSGSNYGYTF TRBJ1-2 - TRBV19 -
TGTGCCAGCAGCACCCGGAGGGGAAACTATGGCTACACCTTC CASSTRRGNYGYTF TRBJ1-2 - TRBV7-8 -
TGTGCCAGCAGCATCAATAGCAATCAGCCCCAGCATTTT CASSINSNQPQHF TRBJ1-5 - TRBV5-5 -
TGCGCCAGCAGCCCCGAGGGGCAGAAGATGAACACTGAAGCTTTCTTT CASSPEGQKMNTEAFF TRBJ1-1 once TRBV4-1 -
TGTGCCAGCAGCCCGTCCGACATGGTGTTCTTC CASSPSDMVFF TRBJ2-1 many TRBV7-9 -
TGTGCCAGCAGCCGAGGGCTAATCTCAACTAATGAAAAACTGTTTTTT CASSRGLISTNEKLFF TRBJ1-4 few TRBV7-2 -
TGTGCCAGCAGCCTAGGGGGGCCGCTGGATGAAGCTTTCTTT CASSLGGPLDEAFF TRBJ1-1 - TRBV9 -
TGTGCCAGCAGTGAAGGGACAGTCTACGAGCAGTACTTC CASSEGTVYEQYF TRBJ2-7 - TRBV6-1 -
TGTGCCAGCAGTTTCTCCGGGACAGGGGGTGGCTACACCTTC CASSFSGTGGGYTF TRBJ1-2 - TRBV27 TRBD1
TGTGCCAGCAGCTTATATGCAGTACCCTCCTATAATTCACCCCTCCACTTT CASSLYAVPSYNSPLHF TRBJ1-6 few TRBV7-3 -